The entry that follows covers one T cell receptor beta chain sequence. The data originate from a study of blood T cell repertoires in COVID-19. Turning to the study itself: Material from acute and convalescent COVID-19 was sourced from the United States, Italy and Spain. Sources were T cells, B-cell-depleted T cells, or PBMCs; the material itself was cDNA or gDNA.

The CDR3 is 16 residues long. V dropped 6 bases and J dropped 4; count of bases not matched to a gene: 13. CDR1 and CDR2 (germline): SGHKS, YYEKEE (reference sequence). In the study's own analysis: The assay estimated nucleated cells by amplifying reference gene primers. TCRdb's table, derived via immunoSEQ multiplex PCR, lists solely in-frame clones and lacks some. From that table come the V and J calls and clone size; the DNA was used to work out D and trimming. The repertoire consists of 200,000 or so clones, with 84% occurring once and the leading ten covering around 19%. V usage is TRBV5-5 and J usage is TRBJ2-3, with 8 positions matching TRBD2. This receptor was obtained from a human donor in a cohort sampled during active COVID-19. The sample taken for sequencing was peripheral blood. The CDR3 here is CASTPGLAGRSDTQYF. The CDR3 nucleotides are TGTGCCAGCACCCCAGGTTTAGCGGGAAGATCAGATACGCAGTATTTT. Filled out from reference TRBV5-5 and TRBJ2-3, the complete variable domain reads DAGVTQSPTHLIKTRGQQVTLRCSPISGHKSVSWYQQVLGQGPQFIFQYYEKEERGRGNFPDRFSARQFPNYSSELNVNALLLGDSALYLCASTPGLAGRSDTQYFGPGTRLTVL.